This is a list of T cell receptor beta chains from one sample in a study of shared clonotypes between healthy human individuals. The table came from immunoSEQ multiplex PCR; TCRdb's copy has only in-frame clones and leaves some out. The table shows millions of clones, with 93% occurring only once. The specimen sequenced was naive CD8+ T cells from PBMCs. Receptors were obtained from a young man in good health. Some clones in this sample may be carry-over from other donors' samples. The CDR3 runs from the conserved cysteine through the conserved F or W. D genes are given only for firm matches. Clone size is shown for a subset of rows, as once, few, many or a class of expanded clone.

-	TRBV6-6	TRBJ1-2	-	CASRPQGFLANYGYTF	TGTGCCAGCAGACCTCAGGGATTTCTAGCTAACTATGGCTACACCTTC
-	TRBV28	TRBJ2-5	-	CASSTVARRLETQYF	TGTGCCAGCAGTACCGTAGCTCGGCGGCTTGAGACCCAGTACTTC
TRBD1	TRBV28	TRBJ2-7	-	CASRLDRSYEQYF	TGTGCCAGCAGACTGGACAGGTCGTACGAGCAGTACTTC
-	TRBV28	TRBJ2-1	-	CASSLYPYNEQFF	TGTGCCAGCAGTTTATACCCCTACAATGAGCAGTTCTTC
-	TRBV27	TRBJ1-2	-	CASSSPGSSWGYTF	TGTGCCAGCAGTTCCCCAGGTTCATCCTGGGGCTACACCTTC
-	TRBV6-1	TRBJ2-5	-	CASSDSLAIQETQYF	TGTGCCAGCAGTGATAGCCTAGCAATACAAGAGACCCAGTACTTC
-	TRBV15	TRBJ2-5	-	CATSSAHREETQYF	TGTGCCACCAGCTCGGCCCACAGGGAAGAGACCCAGTACTTC
TRBD1	TRBV27	TRBJ2-3	-	CASSLLGQGNTDTQYF	TGTGCCAGCAGTTTGCTGGGACAGGGGAACACAGATACGCAGTATTTT
TRBD1	TRBV5-4	TRBJ2-1	-	CASSGWGQGDEQFF	TGTGCCAGCAGCGGCTGGGGGCAGGGGGATGAGCAGTTCTTC
-	TRBV19	TRBJ2-1	few	CASMGQGSYNEQFF	TGTGCCAGTATGGGTCAAGGCTCCTACAATGAGCAGTTCTTC
-	TRBV7-8	TRBJ2-7	-	CASSLRIYEQYF	TGTGCCAGCAGCTTACGAATATACGAGCAGTACTTC
-	TRBV7-3	TRBJ1-2	-	CASSLLGPTDGYTF	TGTGCCAGCAGCTTATTGGGACCTACAGATGGCTACACCTTC
TRBD1	TRBV27	TRBJ1-5	-	CASSENRGYYSNQPQHF	TGTGCCAGCAGCGAGAACAGGGGGTACTATAGCAATCAGCCCCAGCATTTT
-	TRBV5-1	TRBJ2-5	-	CASSQGTGLQETQYF	TGCGCCAGCAGCCAAGGTACAGGGCTACAAGAGACCCAGTACTTC
-	TRBV5-1	TRBJ2-7	-	CASSLVGSEQYF	TGCGCCAGCAGCTTGGTGGGAAGCGAGCAGTACTTC
TRBD1	TRBV27	TRBJ2-7	-	CASSTRDRHYEQYF	TGTGCCAGCAGTACCCGGGACAGGCACTACGAGCAGTACTTC
-	TRBV15	TRBJ1-1	-	CATSQTVVNTEAFF	TGTGCCACCAGCCAGACAGTAGTGAACACTGAAGCTTTCTTT
-	TRBV28	TRBJ1-1	-	CASSLWRGARTEAFF	TGTGCCAGCAGTTTATGGCGGGGGGCGCGTACTGAAGCTTTCTTT
-	TRBV7-9	TRBJ2-7	-	CASSLGVRDLYEQYF	TGTGCCAGCAGCTTAGGTGTTCGGGACCTCTACGAGCAGTACTTC
-	TRBV27	TRBJ1-5	-	CASSPTRSNQPQHF	TGTGCCAGCAGTCCGACACGTAGCAATCAGCCCCAGCATTTT
TRBD1	TRBV28	TRBJ1-5	-	CASSPRQGMGNQPQHF	TGTGCCAGCAGTCCGCGACAGGGGATGGGCAATCAGCCCCAGCATTTT
-	TRBV27	TRBJ2-2	-	CASSLGGSTGELFF	TGTGCCAGCAGTTTAGGCGGTTCCACCGGGGAGCTGTTTTTT
-	TRBV4-1	TRBJ1-1	-	CASSQETGWDTEAFF	TGCGCCAGCAGCCAAGAGACTGGGTGGGACACTGAAGCTTTCTTT
TRBD2	TRBV9	TRBJ2-3	-	CASSVDGRSADTQYF	TGTGCCAGCAGCGTAGACGGGAGGAGCGCAGATACGCAGTATTTT
TRBD2	TRBV19	TRBJ2-7	-	CASSPERGGVDYEQYF	TGTGCCAGTAGTCCCGAGCGGGGCGGGGTAGACTACGAGCAGTACTTC
TRBD2	TRBV29-1	TRBJ2-3	once	CSATPRLAYSTDTQYF	TGCAGCGCCACCCCCCGACTAGCGTATAGCACAGATACGCAGTATTTT